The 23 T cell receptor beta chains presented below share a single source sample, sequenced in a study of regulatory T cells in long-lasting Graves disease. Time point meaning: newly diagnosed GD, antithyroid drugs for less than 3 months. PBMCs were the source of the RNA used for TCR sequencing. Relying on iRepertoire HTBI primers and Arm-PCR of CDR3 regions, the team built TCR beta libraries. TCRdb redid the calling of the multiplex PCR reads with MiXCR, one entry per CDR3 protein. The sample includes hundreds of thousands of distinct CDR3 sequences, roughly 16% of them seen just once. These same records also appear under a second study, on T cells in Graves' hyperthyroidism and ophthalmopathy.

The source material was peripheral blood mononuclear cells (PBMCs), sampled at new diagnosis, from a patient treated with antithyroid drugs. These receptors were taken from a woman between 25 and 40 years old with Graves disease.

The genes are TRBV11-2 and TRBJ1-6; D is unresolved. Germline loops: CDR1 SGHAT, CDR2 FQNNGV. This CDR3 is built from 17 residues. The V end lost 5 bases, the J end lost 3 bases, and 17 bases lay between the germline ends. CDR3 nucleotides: TGTGCCAGCAGCCCTATCGGGGATTCCCTCTATAATTCACCCCTCCACTTT. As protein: CASSPIGDSLYNSPLHF.

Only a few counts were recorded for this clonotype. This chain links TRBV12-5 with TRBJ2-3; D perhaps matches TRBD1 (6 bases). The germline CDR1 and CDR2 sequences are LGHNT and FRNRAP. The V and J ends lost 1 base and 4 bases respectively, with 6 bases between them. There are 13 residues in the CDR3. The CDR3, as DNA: TGTGCTAGTGGTTTGGGGACAGCAGATACGCAGTATTTT. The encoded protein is CASGLGTADTQYF. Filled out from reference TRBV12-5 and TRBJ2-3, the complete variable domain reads DARVTQTPRHKVTEMGQEVTMRCQPILGHNTVFWYRQTMMQGLELLAYFRNRAPLDDSGMPKDRFSAEMPDATLATLKIQPSEPRDSAVYFCASGLGTADTQYFGPGTRLTVL.

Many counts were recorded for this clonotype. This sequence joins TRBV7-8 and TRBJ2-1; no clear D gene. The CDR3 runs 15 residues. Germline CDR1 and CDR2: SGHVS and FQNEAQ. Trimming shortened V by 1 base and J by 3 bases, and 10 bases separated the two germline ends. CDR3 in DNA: TGTGCCAGCAGCTTAGACGCCCGCTACTACAATGAGCAGTTCTTC. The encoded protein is CASSLDARYYNEQFF.

CDR3 residues: CASSGTRAYEQYF. For the CDR3, the DNA is TGTGCCAGCAGTGGCACTCGAGCCTACGAGCAGTACTTC. V gene TRBV28 combines with J gene TRBJ2-7; unclear D gene. Trimming removed 5 bases at V and 2 bases at J, with 10 bases between. Germline CDR1 MDHEN, CDR2 SYDVKM. The CDR3 length is 13 residues.

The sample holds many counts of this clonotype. The CDR3 spells CASSRYRPDDQPQHF. The CDR3 bases are TGTGCCAGCAGTCGCTATCGACCCGACGATCAGCCCCAGCATTTT. The chain recombines TRBV6-1 with TRBJ1-5; D gene ambiguous. The V end was cut by 5 bases, the J end by 5 bases, with 16 bases between. This CDR3 has 15 residues. Per the germline V gene, CDR1 is MNHNS and CDR2 is SASEGT.

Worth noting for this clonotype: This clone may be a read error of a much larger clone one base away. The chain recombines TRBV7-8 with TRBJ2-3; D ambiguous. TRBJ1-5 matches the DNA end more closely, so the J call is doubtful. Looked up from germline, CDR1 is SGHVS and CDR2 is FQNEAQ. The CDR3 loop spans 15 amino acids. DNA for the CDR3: TGTGCCAGCAGCTTAGTTTTTTCCGTGCGTCCTACGCAGCATTTT. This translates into CASSLVFSVRPTQHF.

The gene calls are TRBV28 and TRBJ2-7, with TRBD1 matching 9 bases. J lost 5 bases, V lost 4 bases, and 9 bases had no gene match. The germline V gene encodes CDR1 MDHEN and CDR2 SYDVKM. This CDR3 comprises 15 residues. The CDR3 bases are TGTGCCAGCAGTTCCACAGGGGGCGGTGTAAACGAGCAGTACTTC. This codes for CASSSTGGGVNEQYF.

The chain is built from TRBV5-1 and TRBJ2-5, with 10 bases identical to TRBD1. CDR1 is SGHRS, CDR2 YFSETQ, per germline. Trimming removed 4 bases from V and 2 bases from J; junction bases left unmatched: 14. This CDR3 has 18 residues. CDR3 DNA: TGCGCCAGCAGCGCCTCCGGAGTGACAGGGGGCGTTCAAGAGACCCAGTACTTC. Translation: CASSASGVTGGVQETQYF.

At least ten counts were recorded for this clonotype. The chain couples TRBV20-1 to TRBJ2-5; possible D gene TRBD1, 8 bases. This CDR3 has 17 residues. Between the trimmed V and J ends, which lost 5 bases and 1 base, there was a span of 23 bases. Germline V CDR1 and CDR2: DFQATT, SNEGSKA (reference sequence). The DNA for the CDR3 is TGCAGTGCTGAGGGGATGGACAGGGAGGGCCTCCAAGAGACCCAGTACTTC. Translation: CSAEGMDREGLQETQYF.

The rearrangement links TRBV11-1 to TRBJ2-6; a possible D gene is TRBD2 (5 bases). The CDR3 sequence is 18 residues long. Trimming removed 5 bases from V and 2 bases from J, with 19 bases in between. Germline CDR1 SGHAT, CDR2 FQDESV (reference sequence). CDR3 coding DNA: TGTGCCAGCAGCGTCTTCGGGATCGGAGGCACTGGGGCCAACGTCCTGACTTTC. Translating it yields CASSVFGIGGTGANVLTF.

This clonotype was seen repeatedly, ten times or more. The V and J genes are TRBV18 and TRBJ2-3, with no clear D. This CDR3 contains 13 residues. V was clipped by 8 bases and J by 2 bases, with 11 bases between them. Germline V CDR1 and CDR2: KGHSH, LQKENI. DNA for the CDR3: TGTGCCAGCAGCCCAGGCACCACAGATACGCAGTATTTT. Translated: CASSPGTTDTQYF.

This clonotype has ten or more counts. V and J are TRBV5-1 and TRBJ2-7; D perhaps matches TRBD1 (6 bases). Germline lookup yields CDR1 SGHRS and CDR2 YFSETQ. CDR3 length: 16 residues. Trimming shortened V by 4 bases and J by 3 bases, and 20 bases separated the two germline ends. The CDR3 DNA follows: TGCGCCAGCAGCCATCCCGAAACAGGGCCGAACTACGAGCAGTACTTC. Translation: CASSHPETGPNYEQYF.

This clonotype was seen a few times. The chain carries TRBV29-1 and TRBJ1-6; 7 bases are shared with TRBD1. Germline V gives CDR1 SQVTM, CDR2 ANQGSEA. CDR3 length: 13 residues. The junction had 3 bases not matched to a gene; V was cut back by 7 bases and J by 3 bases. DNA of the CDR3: TGCAGCGCACGGGACAGCTATAATTCACCCCTCCACTTT. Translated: CSARDSYNSPLHF.

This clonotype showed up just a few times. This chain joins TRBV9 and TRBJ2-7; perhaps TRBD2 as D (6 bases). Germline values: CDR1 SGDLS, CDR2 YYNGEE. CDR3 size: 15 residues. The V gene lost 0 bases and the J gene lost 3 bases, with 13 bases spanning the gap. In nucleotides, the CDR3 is TGTGCCAGCAGCGTAGCTGCGGGACGACTCTACGAGCAGTACTTC. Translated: CASSVAAGRLYEQYF. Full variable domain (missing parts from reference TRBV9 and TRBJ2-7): DSGVTQTPKHLITATGQRVTLRCSPRSGDLSVYWYQQSLDQGLQFLIQYYNGEERAKGNILERFSAQQFPDLHSELNLSSLELGDSALYFCASSVAAGRLYEQYFGPGTRLTVT.

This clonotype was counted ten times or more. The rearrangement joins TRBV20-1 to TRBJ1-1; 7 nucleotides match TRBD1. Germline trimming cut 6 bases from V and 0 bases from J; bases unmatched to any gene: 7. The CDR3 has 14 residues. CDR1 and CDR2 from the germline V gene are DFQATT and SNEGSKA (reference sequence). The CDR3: CSAMLGTVNTEAFF. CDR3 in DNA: TGCAGTGCCATGTTGGGGACAGTGAACACTGAAGCTTTCTTT.

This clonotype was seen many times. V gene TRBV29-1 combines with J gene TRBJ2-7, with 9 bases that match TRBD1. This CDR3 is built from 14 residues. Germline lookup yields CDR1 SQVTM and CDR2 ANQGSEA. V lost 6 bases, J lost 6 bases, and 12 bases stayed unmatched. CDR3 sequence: CSVARDRAMGEQYF. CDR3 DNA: TGCAGCGTGGCCCGGGACAGGGCTATGGGCGAGCAGTACTTC.

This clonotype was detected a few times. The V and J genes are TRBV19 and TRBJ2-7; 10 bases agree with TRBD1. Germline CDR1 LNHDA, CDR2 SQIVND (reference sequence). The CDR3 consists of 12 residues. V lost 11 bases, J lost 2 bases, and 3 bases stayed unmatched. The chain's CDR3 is CACGTGAYEQYF. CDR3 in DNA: TGTGCCTGTGGGACAGGGGCCTACGAGCAGTACTTC. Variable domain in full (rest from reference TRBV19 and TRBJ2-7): DGGITQSPKYLFRKEGQNVTLSCEQNLNHDAMYWYRQDPGQGLRLIYYSQIVNDFQKGDIAEGYSVSREKKESFPLTVTSAQKNPTAFYLCACGTGAYEQYFGPGTRLTVT.

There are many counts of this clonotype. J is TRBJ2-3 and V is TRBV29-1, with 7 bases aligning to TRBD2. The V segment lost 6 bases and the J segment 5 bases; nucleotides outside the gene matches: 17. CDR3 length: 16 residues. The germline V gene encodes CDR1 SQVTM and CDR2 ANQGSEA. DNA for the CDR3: TGCAGCGTCCAGCGGTGGGCTAGCGGAGGAGGAGATACGCAGTATTTT. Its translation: CSVQRWASGGGDTQYF.

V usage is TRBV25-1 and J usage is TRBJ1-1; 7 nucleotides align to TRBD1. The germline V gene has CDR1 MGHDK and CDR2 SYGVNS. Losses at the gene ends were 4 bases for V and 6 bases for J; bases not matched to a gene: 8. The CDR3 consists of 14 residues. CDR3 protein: CASSGPGGSAEAFF. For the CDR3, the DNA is TGTGCCAGCAGTGGCCCAGGGGGATCGGCTGAAGCTTTCTTT.

CDR3 in DNA: TGCGCCAGCAGCCAAGGGGGCTTATTGGCAGATACGCAGTATTTT. Translated: CASSQGGLLADTQYF. The V gene is TRBV5-1, the J gene TRBJ2-3; TRBD1 matches 7 bases. The CDR3 consists of 15 residues. From germline, CDR1 is SGHRS and CDR2 YFSETQ. V shed 4 bases, J shed 4 bases, and the junction held 9 bases outside the gene matches.

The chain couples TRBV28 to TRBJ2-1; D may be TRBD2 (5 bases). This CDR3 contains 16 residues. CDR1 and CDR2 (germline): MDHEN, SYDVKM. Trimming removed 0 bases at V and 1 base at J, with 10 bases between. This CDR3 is CASSLWDLGSYNEQFF. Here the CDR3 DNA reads TGTGCCAGCAGTTTATGGGACTTGGGGTCCTACAATGAGCAGTTCTTC.

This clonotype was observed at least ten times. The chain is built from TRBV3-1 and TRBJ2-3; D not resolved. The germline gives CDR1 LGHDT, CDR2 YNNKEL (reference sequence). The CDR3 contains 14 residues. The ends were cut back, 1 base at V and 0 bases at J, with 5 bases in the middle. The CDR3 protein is CASSQARSTDTQYF. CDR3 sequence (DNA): TGTGCCAGCAGCCAAGCCCGGAGCACAGATACGCAGTATTTT.

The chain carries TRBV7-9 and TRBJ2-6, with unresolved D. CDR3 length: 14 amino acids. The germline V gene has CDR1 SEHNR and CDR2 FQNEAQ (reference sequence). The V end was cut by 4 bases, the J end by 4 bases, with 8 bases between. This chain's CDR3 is CASSSPLGANVLTF. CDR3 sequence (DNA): TGTGCCAGCAGCTCCCCCCTCGGGGCCAACGTCCTGACTTTC.